The clone carrying this TCR beta chain was detected ten times or more. Its antigen is currently unknown. This sample was included in a study of response to subunit inactivated influenza vaccine. TCRdb passed the RT-PCR reads through MiXCR, listing each CDR3 protein once. Of over 800,000 distinct CDR3 sequences listed, 21% are singletons. Study findings and constraints: Authors suggested few new T cells are recruited by each seasonal influenza vaccination.

Trimming cost V 3 bases and J 5 bases, with 13 bases left between them. The CDR3 covers 15 residues. The germline V gene encodes CDR1 ENHRY and CDR2 SYGVKD. The J gene is TRBJ2-2, the V gene TRBV10-3, with D tentatively TRBD1 (6 bases). The specimen comprised PBMCs from blood, sampled about 5 days after vaccination. The source of this sequence is a man aged 45-65 years who received an inactivated influenza vaccine. The CDR3 DNA reads TGTGCCATCAGTGACCCCAATAGGGGGACCGGGGAGCTGTTTTTT. This codes for CAISDPNRGTGELFF.